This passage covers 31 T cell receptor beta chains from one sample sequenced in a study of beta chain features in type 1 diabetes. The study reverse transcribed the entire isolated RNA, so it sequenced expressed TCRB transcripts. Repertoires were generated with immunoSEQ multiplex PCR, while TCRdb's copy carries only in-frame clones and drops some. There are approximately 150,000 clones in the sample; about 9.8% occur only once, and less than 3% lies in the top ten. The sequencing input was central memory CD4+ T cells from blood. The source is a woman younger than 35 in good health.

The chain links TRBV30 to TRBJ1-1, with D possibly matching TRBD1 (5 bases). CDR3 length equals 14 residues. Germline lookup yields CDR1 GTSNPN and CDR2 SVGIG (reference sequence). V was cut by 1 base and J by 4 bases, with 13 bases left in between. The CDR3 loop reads CAWSELRGLTEAFF. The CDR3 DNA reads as TGTGCCTGGAGTGAGCTAAGGGGTCTCACTGAAGCTTTCTTT. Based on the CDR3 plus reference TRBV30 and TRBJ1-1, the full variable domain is SQTIHQWPATLVQPVGSPLSLECTVEGTSNPNLYWYRQAAGRGLQLLFYSVGIGQISSEVPQNLSASRPQDRQFILSSKKLLLSDSGFYLCAWSELRGLTEAFFGQGTRLTVV.

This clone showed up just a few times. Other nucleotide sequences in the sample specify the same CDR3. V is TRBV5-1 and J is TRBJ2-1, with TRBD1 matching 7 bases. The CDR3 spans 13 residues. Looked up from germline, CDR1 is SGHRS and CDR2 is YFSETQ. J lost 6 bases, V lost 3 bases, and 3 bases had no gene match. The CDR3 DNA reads TGCGCCAGCAGCTGGGGACAGCTCAATGAGCAGTTCTTC. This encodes CASSWGQLNEQFF.

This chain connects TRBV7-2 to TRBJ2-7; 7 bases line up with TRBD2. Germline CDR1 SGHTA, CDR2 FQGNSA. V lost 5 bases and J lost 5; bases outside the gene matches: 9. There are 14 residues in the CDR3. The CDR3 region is CASSISGSWNEQYF. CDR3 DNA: TGTGCCAGCAGCATTAGCGGGTCATGGAACGAGCAGTACTTC.

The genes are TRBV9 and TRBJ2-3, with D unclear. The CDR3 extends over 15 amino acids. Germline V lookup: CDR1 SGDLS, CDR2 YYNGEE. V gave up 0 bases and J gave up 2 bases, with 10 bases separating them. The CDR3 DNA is TGTGCCAGCAGCGTAGCTCCCGCGTACACAGATACGCAGTATTTT. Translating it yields CASSVAPAYTDTQYF.

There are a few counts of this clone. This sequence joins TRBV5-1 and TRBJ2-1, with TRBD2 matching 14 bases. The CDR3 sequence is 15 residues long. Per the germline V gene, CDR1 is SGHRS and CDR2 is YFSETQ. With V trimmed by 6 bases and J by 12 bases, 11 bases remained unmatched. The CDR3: CASKTAGLAGGGQFF. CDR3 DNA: TGCGCCAGCAAGACTGCCGGACTAGCGGGAGGAGGGCAGTTCTTC.

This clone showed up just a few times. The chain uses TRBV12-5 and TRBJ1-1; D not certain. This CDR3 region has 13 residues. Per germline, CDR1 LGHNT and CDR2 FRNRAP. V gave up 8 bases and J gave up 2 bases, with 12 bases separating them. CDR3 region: CASTRAGNTEAFF. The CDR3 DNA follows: TGTGCTAGTACTAGGGCAGGAAACACTGAAGCTTTCTTT.

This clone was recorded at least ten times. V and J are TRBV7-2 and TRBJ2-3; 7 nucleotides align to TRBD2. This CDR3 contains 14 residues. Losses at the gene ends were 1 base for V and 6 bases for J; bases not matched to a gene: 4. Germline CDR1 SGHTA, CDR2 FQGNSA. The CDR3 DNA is TGTGCCAGCAGCTTAGTGACCGGGAGGGATACGCAGTATTTT. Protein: CASSLVTGRDTQYF.

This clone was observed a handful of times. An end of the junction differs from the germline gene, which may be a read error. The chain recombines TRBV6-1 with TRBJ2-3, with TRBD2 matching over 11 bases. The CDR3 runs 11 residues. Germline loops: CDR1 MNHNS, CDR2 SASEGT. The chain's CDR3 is CASSELTSGVF. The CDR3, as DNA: TGTGCCAGCAGTGAGCTGACTAGCGGGGTTTTT.

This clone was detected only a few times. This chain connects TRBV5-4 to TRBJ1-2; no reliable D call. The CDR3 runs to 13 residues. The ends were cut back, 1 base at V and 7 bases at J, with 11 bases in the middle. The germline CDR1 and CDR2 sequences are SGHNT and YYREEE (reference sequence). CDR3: CASSLQAVGGYTF. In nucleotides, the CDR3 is TGTGCCAGCAGCTTGCAGGCCGTAGGTGGCTACACCTTC.

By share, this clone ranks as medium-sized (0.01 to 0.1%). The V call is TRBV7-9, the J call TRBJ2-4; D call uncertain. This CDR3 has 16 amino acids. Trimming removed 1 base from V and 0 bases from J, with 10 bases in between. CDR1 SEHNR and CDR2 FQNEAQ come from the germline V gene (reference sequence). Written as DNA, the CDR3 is TGTGCCAGCAGCTTAGGAGCAGGCTTAGCCAAAAACATTCAGTACTTC. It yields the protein CASSLGAGLAKNIQYF.

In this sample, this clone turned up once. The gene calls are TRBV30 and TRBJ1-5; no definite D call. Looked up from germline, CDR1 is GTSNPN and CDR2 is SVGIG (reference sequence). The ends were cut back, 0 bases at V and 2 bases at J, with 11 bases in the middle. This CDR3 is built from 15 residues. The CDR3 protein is CAWSVGDRRNQPQHF. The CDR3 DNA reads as TGTGCCTGGAGTGTGGGAGACCGACGCAATCAGCCCCAGCATTTT.

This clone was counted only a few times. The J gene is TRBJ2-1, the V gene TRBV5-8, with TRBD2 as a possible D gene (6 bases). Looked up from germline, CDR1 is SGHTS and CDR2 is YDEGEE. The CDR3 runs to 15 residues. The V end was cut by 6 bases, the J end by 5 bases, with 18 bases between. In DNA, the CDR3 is TGTGCCAGCACCACGGACGGAAGGAGGGACAATGAGCAGTTCTTC. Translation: CASTTDGRRDNEQFF.

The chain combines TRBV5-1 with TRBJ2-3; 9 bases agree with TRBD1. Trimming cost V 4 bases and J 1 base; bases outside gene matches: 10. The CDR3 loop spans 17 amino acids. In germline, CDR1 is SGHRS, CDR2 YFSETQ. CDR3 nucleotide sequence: TGCGCCAGCAGCCCGGGACAGGGCGGATGGGGCACAGATACGCAGTATTTT. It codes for CASSPGQGGWGTDTQYF. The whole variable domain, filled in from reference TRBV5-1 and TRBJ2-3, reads KAGVTQTPRYLIKTRGQQVTLSCSPISGHRSVSWYQQTPGQGLQFLFEYFSETQRNKGNFPGRFSGRQFSNSRSEMNVSTLELGDSALYLCASSPGQGGWGTDTQYFGPGTRLTVL.

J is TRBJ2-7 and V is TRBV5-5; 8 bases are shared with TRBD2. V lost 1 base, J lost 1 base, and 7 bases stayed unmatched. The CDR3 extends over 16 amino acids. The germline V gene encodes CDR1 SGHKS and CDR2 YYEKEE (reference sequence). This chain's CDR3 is CASSLSPSGFSYEQYF. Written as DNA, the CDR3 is TGTGCCAGCAGCTTGTCCCCTAGCGGGTTTTCCTACGAGCAGTACTTC.

CDR3: CAWSVPPSGDLRAFF. DNA of the CDR3: TGTGCCTGGAGTGTACCCCCTTCCGGGGATCTGAGAGCTTTCTTT. The chain has TRBV30 and TRBJ1-1; D uncertain. Trimming took off 0 bases at V and 10 bases at J, with 21 bases between the two ends. Germline CDR1 reads GTSNPN; CDR2 reads SVGIG (reference sequence). The CDR3 runs to 15 residues.

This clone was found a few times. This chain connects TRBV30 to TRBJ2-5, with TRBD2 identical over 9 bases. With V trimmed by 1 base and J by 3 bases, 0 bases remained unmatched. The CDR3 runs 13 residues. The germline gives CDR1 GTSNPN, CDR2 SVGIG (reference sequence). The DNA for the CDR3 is TGTGCCTGGAGTGGACTAGCGGAAGAGACCCAGTACTTC. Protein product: CAWSGLAEETQYF.

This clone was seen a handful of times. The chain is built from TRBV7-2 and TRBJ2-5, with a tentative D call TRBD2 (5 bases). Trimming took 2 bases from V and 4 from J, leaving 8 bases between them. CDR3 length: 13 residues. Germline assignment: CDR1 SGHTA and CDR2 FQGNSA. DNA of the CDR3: TGTGCCAGCAGCTTATATGGGAGAGAGACCCAGTACTTC. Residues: CASSLYGRETQYF.

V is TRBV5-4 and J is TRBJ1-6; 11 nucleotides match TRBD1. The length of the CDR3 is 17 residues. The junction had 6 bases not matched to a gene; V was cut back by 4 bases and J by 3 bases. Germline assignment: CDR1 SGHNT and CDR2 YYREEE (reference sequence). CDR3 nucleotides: TGTGCCAGCAGCCAAGGACAGGGGGCTTACTATAATTCACCCCTCCACTTT. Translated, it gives CASSQGQGAYYNSPLHF. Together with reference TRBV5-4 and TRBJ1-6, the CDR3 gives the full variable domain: ETGVTQSPTHLIKTRGQQVTLRCSSQSGHNTVSWYQQALGQGPQFIFQYYREEENGRGNFPPRFSGLQFPNYSSELNVNALELDDSALYLCASSQGQGAYYNSPLHFGNGTRLTVT.

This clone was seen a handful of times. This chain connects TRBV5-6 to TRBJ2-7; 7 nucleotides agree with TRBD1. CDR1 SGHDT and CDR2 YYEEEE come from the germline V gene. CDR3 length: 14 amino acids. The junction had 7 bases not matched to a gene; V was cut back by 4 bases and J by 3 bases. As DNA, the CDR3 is TGTGCCAGCAGCCGGGACAGAAACTACTACGAGCAGTACTTC. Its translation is CASSRDRNYYEQYF. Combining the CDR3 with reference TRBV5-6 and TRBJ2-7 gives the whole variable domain DAGVTQSPTHLIKTRGQQVTLRCSPKSGHDTVSWYQQALGQGPQFIFQYYEEEERQRGNFPDRFSGHQFPNYSSELNVNALLLGDSALYLCASSRDRNYYEQYFGPGTRLTVT.

CDR3 sequence: CASSFPWGGGANEQFF. DNA for the CDR3: TGTGCCAGCAGTTTCCCCTGGGGAGGGGGGGCGAATGAGCAGTTCTTC. The V and J genes are TRBV27 and TRBJ2-1; maybe TRBD2 (7 bases). The V gene lost 3 bases and the J gene lost 7 bases, with 19 bases spanning the gap. Per the germline V gene, CDR1 is MNHEY and CDR2 is SMNVEV (reference sequence). This CDR3 comprises 16 residues.

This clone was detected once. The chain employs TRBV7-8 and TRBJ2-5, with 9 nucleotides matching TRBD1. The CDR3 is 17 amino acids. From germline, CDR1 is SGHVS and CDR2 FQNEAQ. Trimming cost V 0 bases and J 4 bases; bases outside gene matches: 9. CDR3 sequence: CASSLARTGVRGETQYF. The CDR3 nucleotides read TGTGCCAGCAGCTTAGCTAGGACAGGGGTTCGGGGAGAGACCCAGTACTTC.

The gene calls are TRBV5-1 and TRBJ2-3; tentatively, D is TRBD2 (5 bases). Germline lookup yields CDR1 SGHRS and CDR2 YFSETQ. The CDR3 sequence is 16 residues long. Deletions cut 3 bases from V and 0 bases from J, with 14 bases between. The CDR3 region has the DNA TGCGCCAGCAGCTCAAGGAGCGGATCTAGCACAGATACGCAGTATTTT. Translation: CASSSRSGSSTDTQYF. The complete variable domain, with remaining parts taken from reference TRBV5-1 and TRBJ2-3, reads KAGVTQTPRYLIKTRGQQVTLSCSPISGHRSVSWYQQTPGQGLQFLFEYFSETQRNKGNFPGRFSGRQFSNSRSEMNVSTLELGDSALYLCASSSRSGSSTDTQYFGPGTRLTVL.

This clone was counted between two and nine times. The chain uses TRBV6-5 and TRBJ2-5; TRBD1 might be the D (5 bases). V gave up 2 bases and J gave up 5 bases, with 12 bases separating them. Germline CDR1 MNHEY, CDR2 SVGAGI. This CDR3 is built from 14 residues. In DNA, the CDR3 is TGTGCCAGCAGTTACCAGGGTTTCAGGGAGACCCAGTACTTC. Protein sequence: CASSYQGFRETQYF.

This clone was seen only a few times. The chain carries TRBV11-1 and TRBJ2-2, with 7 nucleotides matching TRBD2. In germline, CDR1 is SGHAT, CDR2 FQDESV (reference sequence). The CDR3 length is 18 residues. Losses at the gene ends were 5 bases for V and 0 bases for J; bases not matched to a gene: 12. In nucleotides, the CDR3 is TGTGCCAGCAGCCACAAAAGCGGGATGGGGCCGAACACCGGGGAGCTGTTTTTT. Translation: CASSHKSGMGPNTGELFF.

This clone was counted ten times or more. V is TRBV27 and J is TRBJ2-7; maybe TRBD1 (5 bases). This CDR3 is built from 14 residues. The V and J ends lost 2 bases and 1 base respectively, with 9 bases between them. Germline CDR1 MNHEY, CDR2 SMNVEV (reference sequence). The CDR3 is CASSLQGRSYEQYF. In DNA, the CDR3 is TGTGCCAGCAGTTTACAGGGTAGGTCCTACGAGCAGTACTTC.

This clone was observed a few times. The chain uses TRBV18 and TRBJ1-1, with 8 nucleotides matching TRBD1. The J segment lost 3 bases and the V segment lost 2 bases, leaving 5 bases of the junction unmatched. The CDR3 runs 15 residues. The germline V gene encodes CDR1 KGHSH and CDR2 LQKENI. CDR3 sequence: CASSPSRGQDTEAFF. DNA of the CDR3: TGTGCCAGCTCACCATCCAGGGGGCAGGACACTGAAGCTTTCTTT.

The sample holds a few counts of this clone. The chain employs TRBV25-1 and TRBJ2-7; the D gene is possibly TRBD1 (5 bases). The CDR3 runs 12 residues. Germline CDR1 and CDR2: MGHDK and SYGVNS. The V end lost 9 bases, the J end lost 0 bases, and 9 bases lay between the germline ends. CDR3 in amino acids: CASEDNSYEQYF. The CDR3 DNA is TGTGCCAGTGAGGACAACTCCTACGAGCAGTACTTC.

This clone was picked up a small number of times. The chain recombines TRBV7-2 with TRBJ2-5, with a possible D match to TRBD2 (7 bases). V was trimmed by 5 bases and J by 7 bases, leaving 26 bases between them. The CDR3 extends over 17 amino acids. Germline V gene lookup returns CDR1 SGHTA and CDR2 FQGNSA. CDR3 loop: CASSPPVGGGASRTQYF. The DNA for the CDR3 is TGTGCCAGCAGCCCCCCAGTCGGCGGGGGCGCTTCACGGACCCAGTACTTC. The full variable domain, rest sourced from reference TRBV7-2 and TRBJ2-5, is GAGVSQSPSNKVTEKGKDVELRCDPISGHTALYWYRQSLGQGLEFLIYFQGNSAPDKSGLPSDRFSAERTGGSVSTLTIQRTQQEDSAVYLCASSPPVGGGASRTQYFGPGTRLLVL.

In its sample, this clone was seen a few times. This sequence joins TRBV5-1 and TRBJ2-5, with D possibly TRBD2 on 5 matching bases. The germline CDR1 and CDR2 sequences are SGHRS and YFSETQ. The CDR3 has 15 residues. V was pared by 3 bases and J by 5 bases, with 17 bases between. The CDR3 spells CASSSGVRSEETQYF. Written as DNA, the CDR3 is TGCGCCAGCAGCTCCGGGGTCAGGTCGGAGGAGACCCAGTACTTC.

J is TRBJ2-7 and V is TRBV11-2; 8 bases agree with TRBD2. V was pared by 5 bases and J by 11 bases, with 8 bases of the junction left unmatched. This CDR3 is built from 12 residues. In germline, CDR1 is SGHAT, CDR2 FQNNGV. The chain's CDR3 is CASSKTSGSKYF. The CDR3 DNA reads TGTGCCAGCAGCAAGACAAGCGGGAGCAAGTACTTC.

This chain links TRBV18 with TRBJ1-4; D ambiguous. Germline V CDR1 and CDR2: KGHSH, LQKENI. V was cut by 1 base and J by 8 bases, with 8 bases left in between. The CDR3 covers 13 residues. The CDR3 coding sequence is TGTGCCAGCTCACCACGGTCAGGCGAAAAACTGTTTTTT. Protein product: CASSPRSGEKLFF. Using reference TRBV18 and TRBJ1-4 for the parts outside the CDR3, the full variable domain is NAGVMQNPRHLVRRRGQEARLRCSPMKGHSHVYWYRQLPEEGLKFMVYLQKENIIDESGMPKERFSAEFPKEGPSILRIQQVVRGDSAAYFCASSPRSGEKLFFGSGTQLSVL.